This TCR beta chain was profiled in a study of T cell clonality in common variable immunodeficiency. Study-wide results and limits: Common variable immunodeficiency TCR beta sequences reportedly had fewer deletions and N-nucleotide insertions.

This clone was recorded many times. Its antigen is unidentified. Diagnosis required reduced IgG, IgA and/or IgM with specific antibody deficiency. Control and CVID samples contributed equal amounts of genomic DNA. Profiled with immunoSEQ multiplex PCR; TCRdb holds only in-frame clones, not every one. The record shows 40,000 or so clones for this sample, with no singletons present. The clonotype comes from a human donor with common variable immunodeficiency. The specimen was peripheral blood mononuclear cells.

CDR3 bases read: TGTGCCTGGAGTAGCTCAAATAGCAATCAGCCC. Its protein product is CAWSSSNSNQP. The full CDR3 protein reads CAWSSSNSNQPQHF. The chain employs TRBV30 and TRBJ1-5, with D unresolved. Sequencing ends 3 residues short of the CDR3 end; the germline J gene provides the rest. The CDR3 runs to 14 residues. The germline V gene has CDR1 GTSNPN and CDR2 SVGIG (reference sequence). The ends were cut back, 2 bases at V and 0 bases at J, with 8 bases in the middle.